This T cell receptor beta chain was identified during a study of regulatory T cells in long-lasting Graves disease. Time point: newly diagnosed GD, antithyroid drugs for less than 3 months. The TCR library was made from RNA that had been extracted from PBMCs in TRIzol. Deletions cut 3 bases from V and 7 bases from J, with 15 bases between. Germline values: CDR1 SGHAT, CDR2 FQNNGV. This CDR3 region has 15 residues. Construction of the TCR beta libraries employed iRepertoire HTBI primers in conjunction with Arm-PCR of CDR3 regions. A single record per CDR3 protein comes from TCRdb applying MiXCR to the multiplex PCR reads. The repertoire has roughly 220,000 distinct CDR3 sequences, around 18% of them found once; the top ten carry approximately 20%.

The TCR originated in a female donor with Graves disease. Sequencing used peripheral blood mononuclear cells (PBMCs), obtained at new diagnosis, from a patient treated with antithyroid drugs. The chain is built from TRBV11-2 and TRBJ1-4, with TRBD1 as a possible D gene (6 bases). The CDR3 loop is CASSFQWGAGEKLFF. DNA for the CDR3: TGTGCCAGCAGCTTTCAATGGGGGGCGGGTGAAAAACTGTTTTTT.